One and the same sample provided the 5 T cell receptor beta chains below, sequenced in a study of blood T cell repertoires in COVID-19. Sequencing was performed with immunoSEQ multiplex PCR; in TCRdb, only in-frame clones are kept and a portion is missing. Among 150,000 or so clones listed, around nine tenths were seen once. Sequencing input: peripheral blood. The receptors were gathered from a human donor in a cohort sampled during active COVID-19.

The chain uses TRBV10-1 and TRBJ1-6, with TRBD1 identical over 9 bases. The V gene end was trimmed by 2 bases and the J gene end by 8 bases; junction bases not matched to a gene: 10. The CDR3 runs 17 residues. CDR1 WNHNN and CDR2 SYGVQD come from the germline V gene (reference sequence). CDR3 sequence (DNA): TGCGCCAGCAGTGAGCCCCAACAGGGGGCGAGGGATTCACCCCTCCACTTT. Its protein product is CASSEPQQGARDSPLHF.

The rearrangement joins TRBV18 to TRBJ2-3; the match to TRBD1 covers 9 bases. Germline assignment: CDR1 KGHSH and CDR2 LQKENI. Trimming took 3 bases from V and 0 from J; bases not matched to a gene: 4. The CDR3 spans 16 residues. CDR3 sequence: CASSPGQGTSTDTQYF. CDR3 in DNA: TGTGCCAGCTCACCGGGACAGGGAACGAGCACAGATACGCAGTATTTT.

This chain uses TRBV11-2 with TRBJ2-5, with D hard to call. Germline V gives CDR1 SGHAT, CDR2 FQNNGV. The CDR3 has 11 amino acids. The V gene lost 1 base and the J gene lost 5 bases, with 2 bases spanning the gap. CDR3 DNA: TGTGCCAGCAGCTTAGCGGAGACCCAGTACTTC. Protein: CASSLAETQYF.

This sequence joins TRBV7-9 and TRBJ1-4; TRBD1 matches at 8 bases. This CDR3 has 15 residues. The germline V gene encodes CDR1 SEHNR and CDR2 FQNEAQ (reference sequence). Germline trimming cut 1 base from V and 5 bases from J; bases unmatched to any gene: 3. DNA for the CDR3: TGTGCCAGCAGCTTAGACAGGGGGTCCAATGAAAAACTGTTTTTT. This gives the protein CASSLDRGSNEKLFF.

The genes are TRBV27 and TRBJ2-2, with 8 bases lining up with TRBD2. Germline CDR1 and CDR2: MNHEY and SMNVEV (reference sequence). Trimming took 0 bases from V and 4 from J; bases not matched to a gene: 10. CDR3 length equals 18 residues. CDR3 bases: TGTGCCAGCAGTTTATCTTCTTATAGCGGGGTTCTCACCGGGGAGCTGTTTTTT. Translation gives CASSLSSYSGVLTGELFF.